This is a list of T cell receptor beta chains from one sample in a study of memory CD4+ T cells and cytomegalovirus serostatus. Clones were read by immunoSEQ multiplex PCR, and TCRdb kept only the in-frame ones, dropping some. The profile covers nearly 50,000 clones, with around 80% appearing a single time and less than 0.85% taken by the ten largest. Sequencing was carried out using memory CD4+ T cells from blood. These receptor sequences come from an adult in good health and CMV-seronegative. CDR3s include the opening cysteine and the closing phenylalanine or tryptophan. D genes are given only for firm matches.

J: TRBJ2-2
D: -
V: TRBV6-5
CDR3: CASSYSLQLPGELFF

J: TRBJ2-3
D: TRBD1
V: TRBV10-3
CDR3: CAISERDRGLPAQYF

J: TRBJ2-4
D: TRBD1
V: TRBV11-3
CDR3: CASSPDPDRVLAKNIQYF

J: TRBJ2-5
D: -
V: TRBV7-2
CDR3: CASSLGVGGETQYF

J: TRBJ2-1
D: -
V: TRBV11-2
CDR3: CASSPRETVYNEQFF

J: TRBJ2-3
D: -
V: TRBV14
CDR3: CASSQDWWDTQYF

J: TRBJ2-4
D: -
V: TRBV18
CDR3: CASSPGREENIQYF

J: TRBJ1-5
D: -
V: TRBV5-1
CDR3: CASSPSGDRNQPQHF

J: TRBJ1-4
D: -
V: TRBV11-2
CDR3: CASSFQNRGEKLFF

J: TRBJ1-2
D: TRBD1
V: TRBV30
CDR3: CAWNPQGEGTYGYTF

J: TRBJ1-4
D: -
V: TRBV6-1
CDR3: CASSEARGVLYEKLFF

J: TRBJ1-1
D: -
V: TRBV11-2
CDR3: CASSLGGGNTEAFF

J: TRBJ1-4
D: TRBD1
V: TRBV5-1
CDR3: CASTYGGTGINEKLFF

J: TRBJ2-3
D: -
V: TRBV6-1
CDR3: CASDPGTLTTDTQYF

J: TRBJ2-7
D: -
V: TRBV30
CDR3: CAWSERIPPYEQYF

J: TRBJ1-1
D: -
V: TRBV5-4
CDR3: CASSYGRRAFF

J: TRBJ2-1
D: -
V: TRBV18
CDR3: CASSPLPGPYNEQFF

J: TRBJ1-2
D: -
V: TRBV16
CDR3: CASSRWTVDGYTF

J: TRBJ2-7
D: TRBD1
V: TRBV19
CDR3: CASSIRTGVSYEQYF

J: TRBJ1-1
D: TRBD1
V: TRBV7-8
CDR3: CASSSYYRDRLAFF

J: TRBJ1-5
D: -
V: TRBV28
CDR3: CASSFSSGTLNQPQHF

J: TRBJ1-2
D: -
V: TRBV2
CDR3: CASSSNSYGYTF

J: TRBJ1-5
D: TRBD1
V: TRBV27
CDR3: CASTPQGQGNQPQHF

J: TRBJ2-2
D: -
V: TRBV5-6
CDR3: CASRSWGRWTGELFF

J: TRBJ2-7
D: TRBD1
V: TRBV9
CDR3: CASSPGTGKGSYEQYF

J: TRBJ1-2
D: -
V: TRBV21-1
CDR3: CARTGLNYGYTF

J: TRBJ1-2
D: TRBD1
V: TRBV19
CDR3: CASSSTGMYGYTF

J: TRBJ2-6
D: TRBD1
V: TRBV19
CDR3: CASSPGQGRGANVLTF

J: TRBJ1-2
D: -
V: TRBV2
CDR3: CASSLELGGYGYTF

J: TRBJ2-2
D: -
V: TRBV21-1
CDR3: CASIPSGQDRLETGELFF